This record covers a single TCR beta chain. The CDR3 runs 16 residues. CDR1 is SGHNT and CDR2 is YENEEA in the germline V gene. After removal of 1 base from V and 5 bases from J, the junction contained 11 bases not matched to a gene. This specimen comes from a study of T cell changes during pregnancy in multiple sclerosis. The data were produced by immunoSEQ multiplex PCR, yet TCRdb's version contains in-frame clones alone and is incomplete. The sample has roughly 46,000 clones, about 91% seen once. The source of this sequence is a female donor with multiple sclerosis, enrolled in a pregnancy study. V is TRBV11-3 and J is TRBJ2-7; 7 positions match TRBD1. The sequencing used peripheral blood, collected in the third trimester of pregnancy. This chain's CDR3 is CASSLGVTGTADEQYF. Here the CDR3 DNA reads TGTGCCAGCAGCTTAGGCGTAACCGGGACAGCGGACGAGCAGTACTTC.